A single sample gave rise to the 16 T cell receptor beta chains below, sequenced in a study of blood T cell repertoires in COVID-19. Assay: immunoSEQ multiplex PCR; the TCRdb copy retains only in-frame clones and omits some. The sample includes 200,000 to 300,000 clones, 75% to 85% of them seen just once. Sequencing was carried out using peripheral blood. These receptors came from a man between 35 and 55 years old who had recovered from COVID-19.

The chain carries TRBV30 and TRBJ2-5, with D possibly being TRBD1 (6 bases). The CDR3 totals 14 residues. The V gene's germline CDR1 is GTSNPN and CDR2 SVGIG (reference sequence). V lost 0 bases to trimming and J lost 5 bases, with 13 bases between them. For the CDR3, the DNA is TGTGCCTGGAGTGTACTCAGGGGAACGGAGACCCAGTACTTC. It yields the protein CAWSVLRGTETQYF.

This rearrangement joins TRBV27 to TRBJ2-5; D is unclear. CDR1 is MNHEY and CDR2 is SMNVEV in the germline V gene (reference sequence). This CDR3 region has 15 residues. V lost 5 bases to trimming and J lost 1 base, with 14 bases between them. This chain's CDR3 is CASSDPRHFQETQYF. As DNA, the CDR3 is TGTGCCAGCAGTGATCCCCGCCACTTCCAAGAGACCCAGTACTTC.

CDR3 loop: CASSDTGAGANVLTF. The CDR3 DNA is TGTGCCAGCAGTGATACAGGGGCTGGGGCCAACGTCCTGACTTTC. The chain links TRBV6-2 or TRBV6-3 to TRBJ2-6, with 7 bases fitting TRBD1. The CDR3 sequence is 15 residues long. The junction had 3 bases not matched to a gene; V was cut back by 5 bases and J by 2 bases. Germline V gene sequence: CDR1 MNHEY, CDR2 SVGEGT.

The count of this clone is one. This rearrangement joins TRBV15 to TRBJ2-5, with D uncertain. Trimming cost V 0 bases and J 2 bases, with 10 bases left between them. CDR3 length equals 15 residues. Germline V lookup: CDR1 LNHNV, CDR2 YYDKDF (reference sequence). The DNA for the CDR3 is TGTGCCACCAGCAGAGACGGGTCTAGACAAGAGACCCAGTACTTC. It specifies CATSRDGSRQETQYF.

V usage is TRBV9 and J usage is TRBJ1-1; D perhaps matches TRBD1 (5 bases). The germline V gene encodes CDR1 SGDLS and CDR2 YYNGEE. V lost 4 bases and J 4 bases, leaving 14 bases between the germline ends. The CDR3 consists of 14 residues. The CDR3 protein is CASSPQGGGTEAFF. For the CDR3, the DNA is TGTGCCAGCAGCCCGCAGGGAGGTGGCACTGAAGCTTTCTTT.

This clone was observed once. This chain joins TRBV30 and TRBJ2-5; 7 bases agree with TRBD2. With 5 bases clipped from V and 4 bases from J, the junction kept 10 bases outside the gene matches. Germline values: CDR1 GTSNPN, CDR2 SVGIG (reference sequence). This CDR3 has 14 residues. Here the CDR3 reads CAWGSGRGAETQYF. For the CDR3, the DNA is TGTGCCTGGGGATCGGGGAGGGGCGCAGAGACCCAGTACTTC. The variable domain in full, with the rest retrieved from reference TRBV30 and TRBJ2-5, is SQTIHQWPATLVQPVGSPLSLECTVEGTSNPNLYWYRQAAGRGLQLLFYSVGIGQISSEVPQNLSASRPQDRQFILSSKKLLLSDSGFYLCAWGSGRGAETQYFGPGTRLLVL.

The chain carries TRBV5-8 and TRBJ1-1, with D maybe TRBD1 (5 bases). Germline V lookup: CDR1 SGHTS, CDR2 YDEGEE. V lost 9 bases and J 0 bases, leaving 24 bases between the germline ends. The CDR3 contains 17 residues. The CDR3 DNA follows: TGTGCCACCAGTTTGCGGAAGACAGCGTTTATGAACACTGAAGCTTTCTTT. It encodes CATSLRKTAFMNTEAFF.

The chain recombines TRBV19 with TRBJ2-2; 7 bases match TRBD2. CDR3 length: 14 amino acids. Germline CDR1 reads LNHDA; CDR2 reads SQIVND (reference sequence). V shed 0 bases and J 7 bases; nucleotides not matched to a gene: 2. The CDR3 DNA sequence: TGTGCCAGTAGTATAGATGGCGGGAGCGGGGAGCTGTTTTTT. Its translation is CASSIDGGSGELFF.

The chain links TRBV7-8 to TRBJ1-5; D perhaps matches TRBD1 (6 bases). Germline CDR1 and CDR2: SGHVS and FQNEAQ. The CDR3 extends over 14 amino acids. V lost 5 bases and J 4 bases, leaving 12 bases between the germline ends. The CDR3 is CASSPRQVNQPQHF. In nucleotides, the CDR3 is TGTGCCAGCAGCCCCCGACAGGTAAATCAGCCCCAGCATTTT.

V is TRBV27 and J is TRBJ1-2; 11 nucleotides line up with TRBD1. The CDR3 covers 17 residues. V shed 1 base and J 4 bases; nucleotides not matched to a gene: 8. Looked up from germline, CDR1 is MNHEY and CDR2 is SMNVEV (reference sequence). CDR3 sequence: CASSLFGQGALGYGYTF. CDR3 DNA sequence: TGTGCCAGCAGTTTATTTGGACAGGGGGCGCTCGGCTATGGCTACACCTTC.

The CDR3 nucleotides are TGTGCCAGCAGTTACCAGACAGGGTACTACGAGCAGTACTTC. Encoded protein: CASSYQTGYYEQYF. The chain couples TRBV6-5 to TRBJ2-7, with 7 bases identical to TRBD1. Trimming cost V 2 bases and J 3 bases; bases outside gene matches: 4. The germline CDR1 and CDR2 sequences are MNHEY and SVGAGI. This CDR3 region has 14 residues.

The V call is TRBV4-3, the J call TRBJ2-7, with D possibly being TRBD1 (7 bases). V lost 1 base and J 3 bases, leaving 13 bases between the germline ends. CDR1 and CDR2 (germline): LGHNA, YSLEER. The CDR3 runs to 15 residues. This CDR3 reads CASSQGGDSDYEQYF. CDR3 in DNA: TGCGCCAGCAGCCAAGGGGGGGACAGCGACTACGAGCAGTACTTC.

V and J are TRBV2 and TRBJ1-2; the match to TRBD1 covers 7 bases. The trim removed 7 bases at V and 1 base at J, leaving 6 bases unmatched. CDR1 is SNHLY and CDR2 is FYNNEI in the germline V gene. CDR3 size: 14 residues. CDR3 bases: TGTGCCAGCACCCGACAGGGTAATAACTATGGCTACACCTTC. It specifies CASTRQGNNYGYTF.

The V gene is TRBV10-3, the J gene TRBJ1-2; 8 bases are a match to TRBD1. The germline V gene encodes CDR1 ENHRY and CDR2 SYGVKD. V was clipped by 7 bases and J by 4 bases; unmatched bases: 11. The CDR3 has 15 residues. DNA of the CDR3: TGTGCCATCACTTCGGGACAGGTGTTTGGCTATGGCTACACCTTC. Its translation: CAITSGQVFGYGYTF.

The V call is TRBV9, the J call TRBJ1-1; 8 bases line up with TRBD1. J was trimmed by 5 bases and V by 2 bases; bases with no gene match: 5. CDR3 length: 14 amino acids. In germline, CDR1 is SGDLS, CDR2 YYNGEE. The chain's CDR3 is CASSVGTGETEAFF. For the CDR3, the DNA is TGTGCCAGCAGCGTTGGGACAGGAGAAACTGAAGCTTTCTTT.

The chain combines TRBV7-9 with TRBJ2-7, with 9 bases identical to TRBD1. Losses at the gene ends were 5 bases for V and 6 bases for J; bases not matched to a gene: 2. The CDR3 length is 12 residues. Germline CDR1 reads SEHNR; CDR2 reads FQNEAQ (reference sequence). This CDR3 reads CASSGDRVEQYF. The CDR3 DNA follows: TGTGCCAGCAGCGGGGACAGGGTCGAGCAGTACTTC.